The next 2 T cell receptor beta chains were all read from a single sample in a study of regulatory T cells in long-lasting Graves disease. Construction of the TCR beta libraries employed iRepertoire HTBI primers in conjunction with Arm-PCR of CDR3 regions. MiXCR was run by TCRdb on the multiplex PCR reads, yielding one entry per CDR3 protein. The data show some 250,000 distinct CDR3 sequences, with around 18% seen just once and 14% held by the top ten. Time point given: newly diagnosed GD, antithyroid drugs for less than 3 months. With RNA extracted from PBMCs as input, the TCR library was made. These same records also appear under a second study, on T cells in Graves' hyperthyroidism and ophthalmopathy.

This sample comprised peripheral blood mononuclear cells (PBMCs), obtained at new diagnosis, from a patient treated with antithyroid drugs. Receptors were obtained from a woman aged 25 to 45 with Graves disease.

This clonotype was recorded at least ten times. The chain joins TRBV7-9 to TRBJ1-5; D may be TRBD1 (5 bases). The V gene's germline CDR1 is SEHNR and CDR2 FQNEAQ (reference sequence). V dropped 5 bases and J dropped 7 bases, with 21 bases sitting between them. The CDR3 has 16 amino acids. DNA for the CDR3: TGTGCCAGCAGCCAAGATTTGGGGCAGGCGGGACAGCCCCAGCATTTT. Amino acids: CASSQDLGQAGQPQHF.

At least ten counts were recorded for this clonotype. The chain carries TRBV5-1 and TRBJ1-6; unclear D gene. The CDR3 spans 15 residues. The germline V and J ends were trimmed by 2 bases and 7 bases, with 13 bases remaining between them. Per the germline V gene, CDR1 is SGHRS and CDR2 is YFSETQ. CDR3 nucleotides: TGCGCCAGCAGCTTTGACCCGACACTAAATTCACCCCTCCACTTT. This gives the protein CASSFDPTLNSPLHF.